This T cell receptor (beta chain) was obtained from a study of monozygotic twins with inflammatory bowel disease. Germline CDR1 DFQATT, CDR2 SNEGSKA (reference sequence). This CDR3 spans 17 amino acids. Input per TCR library consisted of roughly 4,000 ng of total RNA. One entry per CDR3 protein, without DNA, is what TCRdb gives after re-calling the 5' RACE reads. Here the sample table reports about 210,000 distinct CDR3 sequences. The clonotype was recovered from a human donor with ulcerative colitis or Crohn's disease, or a healthy co-twin of an affected twin (not recorded which). Sequencing input: blood. This rearrangement joins TRBV20-1 to TRBJ1-6; TCRdb lists TRBD1, though no DNA is available to test this call. The CDR3 loop is CSASLPGASSYNSPLHF.